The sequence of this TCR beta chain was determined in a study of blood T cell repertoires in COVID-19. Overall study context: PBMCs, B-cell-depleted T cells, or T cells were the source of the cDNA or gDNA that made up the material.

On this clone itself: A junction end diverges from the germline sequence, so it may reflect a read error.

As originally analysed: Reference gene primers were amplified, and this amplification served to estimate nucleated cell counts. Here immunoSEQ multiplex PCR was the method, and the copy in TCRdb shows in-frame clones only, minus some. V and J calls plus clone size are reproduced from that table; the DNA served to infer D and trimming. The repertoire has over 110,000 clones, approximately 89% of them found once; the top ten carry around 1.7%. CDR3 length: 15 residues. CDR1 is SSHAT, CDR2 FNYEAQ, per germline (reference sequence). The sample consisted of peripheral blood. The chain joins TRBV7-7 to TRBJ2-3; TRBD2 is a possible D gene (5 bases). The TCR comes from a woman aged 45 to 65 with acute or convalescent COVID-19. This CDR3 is CASSLLRGEGDTQYF. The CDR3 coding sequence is TGTGCTAGCAGCTTACTTCGGGGAGAGGGAGATACGCAGTATTTT.